This record covers a single T cell receptor (beta chain). Its antigen is not known. The data belong to a study of CD8+ T cells in alopecia areata. Across the whole study: Treated patients swallowed 5 to 10 mg of oral tofacitinib twice daily.

RNA extraction was followed by reverse transcription into cDNA, which acted as the sequencing template. Repertoires were generated with immunoSEQ multiplex PCR, while TCRdb's copy carries only in-frame clones and drops some. The sample has some 100,000 clones, roughly 47% seen once. Treatment reported: oral pan-JAK inhibitor, 5-10 mg twice daily. Regarding the study as a whole: Elevated clonality characterized lesional scalp relative to normal scalp, particularly in alopecia totalis/universalis. Clonality in the scalp and expanded CD8+ clones ranked among the top 100 were significantly decreased by tofacitinib.

Here the sequenced sample was CD8+ T cells sorted from blood, taken at week 24, from a patient treated with tofacitinib. The source is a human donor with alopecia areata.

This chain's CDR3 is CASSDRGGNQPQHF. CDR3 DNA sequence: TGTGCCAGCAGTGACAGGGGTGGAAATCAGCCCCAGCATTTT. V gene TRBV6-1 combines with J gene TRBJ1-5; TRBD1 might be the D (6 bases). Germline V gene data show CDR1 as MNHNS and CDR2 as SASEGT. With 3 bases removed from V and 4 bases from J, the gap between germline ends came to 10 bases. The CDR3 runs to 14 residues.